The 6 T cell receptor beta chains below were found in one sample sequenced in a study of response to subunit inactivated influenza vaccine. TCRdb ran MiXCR on the RT-PCR reads and lists one entry per CDR3 protein. This sample has about 570,000 distinct CDR3 sequences, with about 11% found just once. These data also formed part of another study, on T cells expressing NK-cell markers. That study adds: UMIs accompanied the 5'RACE template switching by which TCR beta cDNA was made.

The sequences come from PBMCs from blood, collected on the day of vaccination. Receptor source: a man aged 50-60 years who received an inactivated influenza vaccine.

The V and J genes are TRBV24-1 and TRBJ1-5; the D is unclear. The CDR3 covers 15 residues. V was cut by 3 bases and J by 0 bases, with 8 bases left in between. Germline V gene sequence: CDR1 KGHDR, CDR2 SFDVKD. Here the CDR3 DNA reads TGTGCCACCAGTGATGGCCTGTATAGCAATCAGCCCCAGCATTTT. It codes for CATSDGLYSNQPQHF.

The chain has TRBV20-1 and TRBJ2-5; 15 bases align to TRBD2. This CDR3 contains 18 residues. Losses at the gene ends were 5 bases for V and 7 bases for J; bases not matched to a gene: 17. Germline V gene lookup returns CDR1 DFQATT and CDR2 SNEGSKA (reference sequence). The chain's CDR3 is CSAGTTGTSGGTSRTQYF. The DNA of the CDR3 is TGCAGTGCTGGTACAACCGGGACTAGCGGGGGGACATCCCGGACCCAGTACTTC.

With regard to this clonotype: A read error may produce the germline difference seen at one junction end. The chain has TRBV12-3 or TRBV12-4 and TRBJ2-3; tentatively, D is TRBD1 (6 bases). The CDR3 covers 14 residues. CDR3 protein: CASSFGQYTDKQYF. The CDR3 DNA reads TGTGCCAGCAGTTTCGGACAGTACACAGATAAGCAGTATTTT.

This clonotype was observed a few times. The chain has TRBV6-2 or TRBV6-3 and TRBJ2-3; 7 bases fit TRBD2. Germline-derived CDR1 and CDR2 are MNHEY and SVGEGT. Trimming cost V 6 bases and J 15 bases; bases outside gene matches: 12. The CDR3 loop spans 12 amino acids. As DNA, the CDR3 is TGTGCCAGCAGCGGGGAGGGGATATATTTCTATTTT. This sequence encodes CASSGEGIYFYF.

This clonotype was counted ten times or more. The chain links TRBV4-2 to TRBJ2-5; tentative D call: TRBD2 (6 bases). From germline, CDR1 is LGHNA and CDR2 YNFKEQ. CDR3 length equals 13 residues. V was trimmed by 5 bases and J by 5 bases, leaving 12 bases between them. Written as DNA, the CDR3 is TGTGCCAGCAGCGTTCGGGAGCAGGAGACCCAGTACTTC. Its translation is CASSVREQETQYF.

This clonotype was seen at least ten times. The chain uses TRBV9 and TRBJ2-1, with TRBD1 identical over 8 bases. The CDR3 has 15 amino acids. Per the germline V gene, CDR1 is SGDLS and CDR2 is YYNGEE. Losses at the gene ends were 4 bases for V and 2 bases for J; bases not matched to a gene: 5. CDR3 in DNA: TGTGCCAGCAGCCCCCCGGGACAGGCCTACAATGAGCAGTTCTTC. This gives the protein CASSPPGQAYNEQFF. The whole variable domain, filled in from reference TRBV9 and TRBJ2-1, reads DSGVTQTPKHLITATGQRVTLRCSPRSGDLSVYWYQQSLDQGLQFLIQYYNGEERAKGNILERFSAQQFPDLHSELNLSSLELGDSALYFCASSPPGQAYNEQFFGPGTRLTVL.